Listed below are T cell receptor beta chains from one sample, sequenced in a study of T cells in Graves' hyperthyroidism and ophthalmopathy. TCRdb ran MiXCR on the multiplex PCR reads and lists one entry per CDR3 protein. In the table there are almost 500,000 distinct CDR3 sequences, roughly 23% of which are singletons. What was sequenced was blood. The receptors derive from a woman in her seventies with Graves' ophthalmopathy. The CDR3 runs from the conserved cysteine through the conserved F or W. A D gene is named only where the DNA matches it firmly. Rows may omit the clone size; those that give it use once, few, many or a size class.

cdr3_length d_call j_call v_call clone_size cdr3_nt cdr3_aa
13 - TRBJ2-3 TRBV6-2/TRBV6-3 many TGTGCCAGCAGGGCAGCTAGCACAGATACGCAGTATTTT CASRAASTDTQYF
16 TRBD2 TRBJ2-6 TRBV4-3 - TGCGCCAGCAGCCAAGAGCCTAGCGGGAGGGCCAACGTCCTGACTTTC CASSQEPSGRANVLTF
14 TRBD1 TRBJ1-5 TRBV5-1 - TGCGCCAGCAGCTTGGAGACAGGGAACCAGCCCCAGCATTTT CASSLETGNQPQHF
13 - TRBJ2-7 TRBV9 - TGTGCCAGCAGCGTAGAGGGACATTCTAGACAGTACTTC CASSVEGHSRQYF
16 - TRBJ2-1 TRBV7-9 - TGTGCCAGCAGCGCAAGGGCGTTCCAGGGCGACGATGAGCAGTTCTTC CASSARAFQGDDEQFF
15 - TRBJ1-1 TRBV28 few TGTGCCAGCAGTTCCTACGGGCAGGGAAAATCTGAAGCTTTCTTT CASSSYGQGKSEAFF
16 TRBD1 TRBJ2-7 TRBV7-6 many TGTGCCAGCAGCTCAGTCCGGGACAGGGGATCTGACGAGCAGTACTTC CASSSVRDRGSDEQYF
14 TRBD1 TRBJ2-1 TRBV6-1 - TGTGCCAGCAGGCCGGGACAGACGAACAATGAGCAGTTCTTC CASRPGQTNNEQFF
14 - TRBJ2-7 TRBV7-2 - TGTGCCAGCAGCTTAGGTGGCAGGGGTGGCGAGCAGTACTTC CASSLGGRGGEQYF
15 - TRBJ2-2 TRBV5-1 - TGCGCCAGCAGCATTGACCGGACGTTTACCGGGGAGCTGTTTTTT CASSIDRTFTGELFF
15 - TRBJ1-1 TRBV20-1 many TGCAGTGCTAGACGCCTCGGACAGCCGGACGCTGAAGCTTTCTTT CSARRLGQPDAEAFF
14 TRBD2 TRBJ2-5 TRBV2 many TGTGCCAGCAGTGATCGCAGCGGGAAAGAGACCCAGTACTTC CASSDRSGKETQYF
16 - TRBJ1-1 TRBV2 many TGTGCCAGCAGTCCTATTGGTCAGGCTCTGGGGACTGAAGCTTTCTTT CASSPIGQALGTEAFF
12 TRBD1 TRBJ1-5 TRBV2 many TGTGCCAGCAGGGACAGGGGGGGGCCCCAGCATTTT CASRDRGGPQHF
14 - TRBJ1-1 TRBV7-9 - TGTGCCAGCAGCTCCTCAACTGGTAGGTCTGAAGCTTTCTTT CASSSSTGRSEAFF
18 TRBD2 TRBJ2-3 TRBV3-1 - TGTGCCAGCAGCCACCCAACCGGGACTAGCGGATACACAGATACGCAGTATTTT CASSHPTGTSGYTDTQYF
13 - TRBJ1-5 TRBV28 many TGTGCCAGCAGTTTGGGGCGGACACAGCCCCAGCATTTT CASSLGRTQPQHF